This entry lists 20 T cell receptor beta chains sequenced from one sample in a study of cytomegalovirus exposure and HLA in healthy donors. PCR primers comprised 60 Vbeta and 13 Jbeta primers. The repertoire was sequenced with immunoSEQ multiplex PCR; TCRdb's copy has only in-frame clones and lacks some. The sample records 200,000 or so clones, over 65% being singletons. The sample consisted of PBMCs. The receptors derive from a woman in her 30s in good health and CMV-seronegative.

In regard to this clone: A far larger clone is a single base away, which makes a read error likely. The chain recombines TRBV5-4 with TRBJ1-6, with D possibly TRBD1 on 6 matching bases. The CDR3 is 16 amino acids. Germline V gives CDR1 SGHNT, CDR2 YYREEE (reference sequence). Trimming cost V 4 bases and J 0 bases, with 11 bases left between them. The CDR3 region has the DNA TGTGCCAGCAGCCCTCAGGGGTCCTCCTATAATTCACCCCTCCACTTT. This translates into CASSPQGSSYNSPLHF. The full variable domain, with the rest looked up from reference TRBV5-4 and TRBJ1-6, is ETGVTQSPTHLIKTRGQQVTLRCSSQSGHNTVSWYQQALGQGPQFIFQYYREEENGRGNFPPRFSGLQFPNYSSELNVNALELDDSALYLCASSPQGSSYNSPLHFGNGTRLTVT.

The rearrangement links TRBV5-1 to TRBJ2-2, with D possibly TRBD1 on 6 matching bases. Germline CDR1 and CDR2: SGHRS and YFSETQ. V was shortened by 5 bases and J by 6 bases, with 8 bases between the two germline ends. CDR3 size: 12 residues. As DNA, the CDR3 is TGCGCCAGCAGAGAGGGGGCCGGGGAGCTGTTTTTT. This encodes CASREGAGELFF. Supplemented by reference TRBV5-1 and TRBJ2-2, the full variable domain reads KAGVTQTPRYLIKTRGQQVTLSCSPISGHRSVSWYQQTPGQGLQFLFEYFSETQRNKGNFPGRFSGRQFSNSRSEMNVSTLELGDSALYLCASREGAGELFFGEGSRLTVL.

This clone was found a few times. The rearrangement joins TRBV5-1 to TRBJ2-5, with 8 positions matching TRBD2. In germline, CDR1 is SGHRS, CDR2 YFSETQ. V lost 4 bases to trimming and J lost 2 bases; unmatched junction nucleotides: 13. The CDR3 covers 17 residues. The CDR3 coding sequence is TGCGCCAGCAGCCAGGACGTAGCGGGGAGTTTTCAAGAGACCCAGTACTTC. The encoded protein is CASSQDVAGSFQETQYF.

A remark on this clone: Germline and junction disagree at one end, which may indicate a read error. V and J are TRBV7-9 and TRBJ1-2; D is ambiguous. The CDR3 is 13 residues long. CDR1 is SEHNR and CDR2 is FQNEAQ in the germline V gene (reference sequence). Written as DNA, the CDR3 is TGTGCCAGCAGCTTATTCCCCGGTCCGCATTATGCCTTC. Translated, it gives CASSLFPGPHYAF.

The chain joins TRBV4-1 to TRBJ2-3, with 10 bases matching TRBD2. Germline values: CDR1 MGHRA, CDR2 YSYEKL. This CDR3 is built from 12 residues. V shed 4 bases and J 10 bases; nucleotides not matched to a gene: 2. The CDR3 region is CASSLLAGPQYF. The CDR3 nucleotides are TGCGCCAGCAGCCTACTAGCGGGACCGCAGTATTTT.

The chain combines TRBV5-1 with TRBJ2-3; D might be TRBD1 (6 bases). CDR3 size: 13 residues. Trimming took off 1 base at V and 6 bases at J, with 9 bases between the two ends. Germline CDR1 SGHRS, CDR2 YFSETQ. The CDR3 DNA reads TGCGCCAGCAGCTTGAACCAGGGGGATACGCAGTATTTT. Residues: CASSLNQGDTQYF.

The rearrangement uses TRBV2 and TRBJ2-1, with no clear D. This CDR3 comprises 12 residues. The V end was cut by 2 bases, the J end by 14 bases, with 13 bases between. CDR1 SNHLY and CDR2 FYNNEI come from the germline V gene. The CDR3 region is CASSEHPITEFF. As DNA, the CDR3 is TGTGCCAGCAGTGAACACCCTATTACGGAGTTCTTC. The complete variable domain, with remaining parts taken from reference TRBV2 and TRBJ2-1, reads EPEVTQTPSHQVTQMGQEVILRCVPISNHLYFYWYRQILGQKVEFLVSFYNNEISEKSEIFDDQFSVERPDGSNFTLKIRSTKLEDSAMYFCASSEHPITEFFGPGTRLTVL.

The V gene is TRBV19, the J gene TRBJ2-7; TRBD1 is a possible D gene (6 bases). The V end was cut by 1 base, the J end by 3 bases, with 7 bases between. Looked up from germline, CDR1 is LNHDA and CDR2 is SQIVND (reference sequence). The CDR3 is made up of 13 amino acids. CDR3 DNA sequence: TGTGCCAGTAGTATAGGGGGGCTCTACGAGCAGTACTTC. Encoded protein: CASSIGGLYEQYF.

The rearrangement links TRBV7-9 to TRBJ1-6, with unresolved D. The CDR3 covers 14 residues. Germline V gene sequence: CDR1 SEHNR, CDR2 FQNEAQ (reference sequence). V lost 1 base to trimming and J lost 7 bases, with 8 bases between them. The DNA for the CDR3 is TGTGCCAGCAGCTTAGGCACGGTAAATTCACCCCTCCACTTT. As protein: CASSLGTVNSPLHF.

The chain carries TRBV9 and TRBJ1-5; a possible D gene is TRBD1 (6 bases). Germline loops: CDR1 SGDLS, CDR2 YYNGEE. The length of the CDR3 is 17 residues. V was cut by 0 bases and J by 3 bases, with 16 bases left in between. The CDR3, as DNA: TGTGCCAGCAGCGTAGGGGCCAACAGGGAGTACAATCAGCCCCAGCATTTT. It is translated as CASSVGANREYNQPQHF.

Worth noting for this clone: This same CDR3 is encoded by further DNA sequences in the sample. The chain combines TRBV5-4 with TRBJ1-1; tentative D call: TRBD1 (5 bases). The CDR3 length is 13 residues. Germline V gives CDR1 SGHNT, CDR2 YYREEE (reference sequence). Trimming stripped 2 bases from V and 1 base from J, with 6 bases between. The CDR3 is CASSLDRNTEAFF. The CDR3 nucleotides are TGTGCCAGCAGCTTAGACAGGAACACTGAAGCTTTCTTT.

The chain recombines TRBV9 with TRBJ2-3; the match to TRBD2 covers 7 bases. Germline assignment: CDR1 SGDLS and CDR2 YYNGEE. V was clipped by 2 bases and J by 3 bases; unmatched bases: 3. The CDR3 is 14 residues long. The CDR3 region has the DNA TGTGCCAGCAGCGTTCGGACTAGAACAGATACGCAGTATTTT. Residues: CASSVRTRTDTQYF.

V and J are TRBV7-9 and TRBJ2-2; 8 nucleotides line up with TRBD1. CDR1 SEHNR and CDR2 FQNEAQ come from the germline V gene (reference sequence). The CDR3 length is 15 residues. With V trimmed by 2 bases and J by 3 bases, 2 bases remained unmatched. For the CDR3, the DNA is TGTGCCAGCAGCTTATTCAGGGGGCACACCGGGGAGCTGTTTTTT. It is translated as CASSLFRGHTGELFF. The full variable domain, in which reference TRBV7-9 and TRBJ2-2 provide the parts outside the CDR3, is DTGVSQNPRHKITKRGQNVTFRCDPISEHNRLYWYRQTLGQGPEFLTYFQNEAQLEKSRLLSDRFSAERPKGSFSTLEIQRTEQGDSAMYLCASSLFRGHTGELFFGEGSRLTVL.

The chain recombines TRBV9 with TRBJ2-1; possible D gene TRBD2, 6 bases. Trimming cost V 1 base and J 2 bases, with 7 bases left between them. The CDR3 extends over 14 amino acids. Germline lookup yields CDR1 SGDLS and CDR2 YYNGEE. Written as DNA, the CDR3 is TGTGCCAGCAGCGTACGCGGGGCCTACAATGAGCAGTTCTTC. Protein sequence: CASSVRGAYNEQFF. The complete variable domain, with remaining parts taken from reference TRBV9 and TRBJ2-1, reads DSGVTQTPKHLITATGQRVTLRCSPRSGDLSVYWYQQSLDQGLQFLIQYYNGEERAKGNILERFSAQQFPDLHSELNLSSLELGDSALYFCASSVRGAYNEQFFGPGTRLTVL.

The rearrangement joins TRBV5-1 to TRBJ1-2, with 8 bases fitting TRBD1. Germline V gene lookup returns CDR1 SGHRS and CDR2 YFSETQ. V gave up 4 bases and J gave up 2 bases; unmatched junction bases: 10. This CDR3 contains 16 residues. The CDR3 nucleotides read TGCGCCAGCAGCGCAGCAGCGACAGGGGCCAACTATGGCTACACCTTC. Protein sequence: CASSAAATGANYGYTF.

This clone was seen once. This chain uses TRBV9 with TRBJ1-1, with D uncertain. This CDR3 contains 11 residues. The V end lost 2 bases, the J end lost 6 bases, and 5 bases lay between the germline ends. Looked up from germline, CDR1 is SGDLS and CDR2 is YYNGEE. The CDR3 DNA reads as TGTGCCAGCAGCGTCGGTCCTGAAGCTTTCTTT. Its translation is CASSVGPEAFF.

The rearrangement links TRBV30 to TRBJ1-1; 8 bases match TRBD1. Germline values: CDR1 GTSNPN, CDR2 SVGIG (reference sequence). The V gene end was trimmed by 0 bases and the J gene end by 1 base; junction bases not matched to a gene: 4. This CDR3 has 15 residues. In nucleotides, the CDR3 is TGTGCCTGGAGTGTAGGGACAGGTGGGAACACTGAAGCTTTCTTT. Its protein product is CAWSVGTGGNTEAFF.

The gene calls are TRBV9 and TRBJ1-4; unclear D gene. CDR1 SGDLS and CDR2 YYNGEE come from the germline V gene. The CDR3 consists of 14 residues. The germline V and J ends were trimmed by 0 bases and 5 bases, with 8 bases remaining between them. The CDR3 here is CASSVDSTNEKLFF. Here the CDR3 DNA reads TGTGCCAGCAGCGTAGACAGCACCAATGAAAAACTGTTTTTT.

The V call is TRBV11-1, the J call TRBJ2-3; 7 nucleotides match TRBD1. V lost 0 bases and J lost 5; bases outside the gene matches: 5. Germline V CDR1 and CDR2: SGHAT, FQDESV (reference sequence). CDR3 length: 15 residues. CDR3 residues: CASSLAGTVIDTQYF. CDR3 in DNA: TGTGCCAGCAGCTTAGCCGGGACAGTGATAGATACGCAGTATTTT.

The V and J genes are TRBV13 and TRBJ2-1, with 9 bases identical to TRBD1. This CDR3 has 17 amino acids. V lost 5 bases and J lost 6; bases outside the gene matches: 14. The germline CDR1 and CDR2 sequences are PRHDT and FYEKMQ (reference sequence). The CDR3 DNA follows: TGTGCCAGCAGCGGATCGATTGGGACAGGGATCCTCAATGAGCAGTTCTTC. This sequence encodes CASSGSIGTGILNEQFF.